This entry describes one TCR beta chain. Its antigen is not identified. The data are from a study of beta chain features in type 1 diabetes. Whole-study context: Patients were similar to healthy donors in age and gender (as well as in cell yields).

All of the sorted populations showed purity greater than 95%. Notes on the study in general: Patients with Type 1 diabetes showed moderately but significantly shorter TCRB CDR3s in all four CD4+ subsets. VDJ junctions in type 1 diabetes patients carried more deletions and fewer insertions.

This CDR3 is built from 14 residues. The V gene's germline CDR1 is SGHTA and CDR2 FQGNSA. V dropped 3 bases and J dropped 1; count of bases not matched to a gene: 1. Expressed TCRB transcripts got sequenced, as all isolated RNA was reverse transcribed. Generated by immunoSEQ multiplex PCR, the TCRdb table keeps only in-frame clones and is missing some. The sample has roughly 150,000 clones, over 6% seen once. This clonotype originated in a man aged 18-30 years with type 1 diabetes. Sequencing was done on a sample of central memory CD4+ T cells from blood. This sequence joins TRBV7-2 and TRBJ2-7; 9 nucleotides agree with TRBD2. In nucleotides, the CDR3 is TGTGCCAGCAGCTTTAGCGGGAGTTCCTACGAGCAGTACTTC. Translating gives CASSFSGSSYEQYF.